These T cell receptor beta chains were read from a single sample in a study of blood T cell repertoires in COVID-19. The repertoire was sequenced with immunoSEQ multiplex PCR; TCRdb's copy has only in-frame clones and lacks some. The table lists fewer than 350,000 clones, around 85% of them singletons. Specimen: PBMCs or T cells enriched from blood (not recorded which). The origin of the receptors is a woman aged 40 to 50 who had recovered from COVID-19. Each CDR3 is given with its conserved first and last residue. A D gene is named only where the DNA matches it firmly. Part of the rows lack a size; the others show once, few, many or a class for expanded clones.

clone_size,j_call,d_call,v_call,cdr3_nt,cdr3_aa
.,TRBJ2-7,TRBD1,TRBV28,TGTGCCAGCAGGTTCTACCGGGACAGGGCGAAATACGAGCAGTACTTC,CASRFYRDRAKYEQYF
.,TRBJ1-1,TRBD1,TRBV19,TGTGCCAGTAGTATAGCCCACCCGGACAGGGGTTGGACTGAAGCTTTCTTT,CASSIAHPDRGWTEAFF
.,TRBJ1-2,.,TRBV19,TGTGCCAGTAGTAAGAGAGGTTTACCCTTTGATGGCTACACCTTC,CASSKRGLPFDGYTF
.,TRBJ1-3,.,TRBV27,TGTGCCGGGCCGGGGAGCCAGGCCTCTGGAAACACCATATATTTT,CAGPGSQASGNTIYF
once,TRBJ2-1,TRBD1,TRBV27,TGTGCCAGCAGTTTATGGGGGACAGGAGCCTACAATGAGCAGTTCTTC,CASSLWGTGAYNEQFF
.,TRBJ1-1,TRBD1,TRBV28,TGTGCCAGCAGTCTACGACAGGGAAATACGAACACTGAAGCTTTCTTT,CASSLRQGNTNTEAFF
.,TRBJ1-2,.,TRBV2,TGTGCCAGCAGAGACACAGGGTCGGAGTATGGCTACACCTTC,CASRDTGSEYGYTF
few,TRBJ2-1,.,TRBV29-1,TGCAGCGTTGTAGCACTAGCAGGGAATGAGCAGTTCTTC,CSVVALAGNEQFF
.,TRBJ2-7,TRBD2,TRBV9,TGTGCCAGCAGCGTAGAAGCGGGGAGTGGGCAGTACTTC,CASSVEAGSGQYF
.,TRBJ1-3,.,TRBV5-1,TGCGCCAGCAGGGACTTCACTGGTGGAAACACCATATATTTT,CASRDFTGGNTIYF
.,TRBJ1-1,.,TRBV27,TGTGCCAGCATTCTGTTCGGTCGGAGCACTGAAGCTTTCTTT,CASILFGRSTEAFF
.,TRBJ2-6,TRBD1,TRBV14,TGTGCCAGCAGGCGGACAGGGAACTCTGGGGCCAACGTCCTGACTTTC,CASRRTGNSGANVLTF
.,TRBJ2-7,TRBD1,TRBV10-2,TGCGCCAGCAGTGGAGGACAGGGCTACGAGCAGTACTTC,CASSGGQGYEQYF
.,TRBJ2-1,TRBD2,TRBV11-2,TGTGCCAGCAGCTTCATCCGAGGACTAGCGGCCAACAATGAGCAGTTCTTC,CASSFIRGLAANNEQFF
once,TRBJ2-1,TRBD2,TRBV4-3,TGCGCCAGCAGCCAAGATCAGGGGACTAGCCTTACTGAGCAGTTCTTC,CASSQDQGTSLTEQFF
.,TRBJ2-7,TRBD2,TRBV7-2,TGTGCCAGCAGCGCCGGACTAGTGGGCAACGAGCAGTACTTC,CASSAGLVGNEQYF
.,TRBJ1-3,TRBD1,TRBV9,TGTGCCAGCAGCACCACCGGACAGGCCTCTGGAAACACCATATATTTT,CASSTTGQASGNTIYF
.,TRBJ1-6,.,TRBV30,TGTGCCTGGAGTTTAGAGGGAATAAGTAATTCACCCCTCCACTTT,CAWSLEGISNSPLHF
.,TRBJ1-5,.,TRBV29-1,TGCAGCGTTGGGGGAGATCAGCCCCAGCATTTT,CSVGGDQPQHF
once,TRBJ2-7,TRBD2,TRBV27,TGTGCCAGCAGGCGAACGGGACTAGCGGAGCCTGAGCAGTACTTC,CASRRTGLAEPEQYF
.,TRBJ1-2,TRBD1,TRBV7-9,TGTGCCAGCAGCTTAGGACAGGGGTATGGCTACACCTTC,CASSLGQGYGYTF
.,TRBJ2-2,.,TRBV11-3,TGTGCCAGCAGCTTAGATCCGGCCGGGGAGCTGTTTTTT,CASSLDPAGELFF
.,TRBJ2-2,TRBD1,TRBV2,TGTGCCAGCGGCGACAGGGCCGCCGGGGAGCTGTTTTTT,CASGDRAAGELFF
.,TRBJ2-3,TRBD2,TRBV15,TGTGCCACCAGCAGAGATACCCCCAGCGGGAGGGCGGATACGCAGTATTTT,CATSRDTPSGRADTQYF
.,TRBJ2-3,TRBD2,TRBV18,TGTGCCAGCTCAGAGACTAGCGGGAGAGGGGCAGATACGCAGTATTTT,CASSETSGRGADTQYF
few,TRBJ1-6,.,TRBV28,TGTGCCAGCAGTTTTGGTCAGAATAATTCACCCCTCCACTTT,CASSFGQNNSPLHF
.,TRBJ1-2,.,TRBV3-1/TRBV3-2,TGTGCCAGCAGCCCACCCTACAACTATGGCTACACCTTC,CASSPPYNYGYTF
.,TRBJ1-5,.,TRBV28,TGTGCCAGCAGTTTATTCGGGGGGAGCAATCAGCCCCAGCATTTT,CASSLFGGSNQPQHF
few,TRBJ1-1,.,TRBV7-6,TGTGCCAGCAGCTTAGTTGGGACATCGAACACTGAAGCTTTCTTT,CASSLVGTSNTEAFF
.,TRBJ1-4,.,TRBV19,TGTGCCAGTAGTCCCGCCAGGGCTGAGAGTGAAAAACTGTTTTTT,CASSPARAESEKLFF